The rows below give T cell receptor beta chains drawn from one sample of a study of Graves' ophthalmopathy and Graves' hyperthyroidism. TCRdb analysed the multiplex PCR reads with MiXCR anew, one entry per CDR3 protein. Of 220,000 or so distinct CDR3 sequences in the sample, around a fifth were seen once. Sequenced sample: peripheral blood. The receptors stem from a woman aged 45-60 years with Graves' ophthalmopathy. CDR3s include the opening cysteine and the closing phenylalanine or tryptophan. Each record gives: J gene, V gene, clone size, D gene, CDR3 protein, CDR3 DNA. A D gene is named only where the DNA matches it firmly. Clone size is given for some rows only: seen once, a few or many times, or a class if the clone is expanded.

>TRBJ2-6|TRBV3-1|-|-
CASSQVGTGANVLTF
TGTGCCAGCAGCCAAGTTGGGACTGGGGCCAACGTCCTGACTTTC
>TRBJ1-2|TRBV6-1|-|-
CASKTLNYGYTF
TGTGCCAGCAAAACCCTTAACTATGGCTACACCTTC
>TRBJ1-5|TRBV29-1|many|-
CSVGTPNQPQHF
TGCAGCGTTGGGACACCCAATCAGCCCCAGCATTTT
>TRBJ1-2|TRBV5-1|many|-
CASNPTGANYGYTF
TGCGCCAGCAATCCGACAGGAGCTAACTATGGCTACACCTTC
>TRBJ2-7|TRBV12-3/TRBV12-4|many|TRBD2
CASRPPQAGVGEQYF
TGTGCCAGCAGACCCCCCCAAGCGGGAGTGGGCGAGCAGTACTTC
>TRBJ2-7|TRBV28|many|-
CASSYKLGYEQYF
TGTGCCAGCAGTTACAAGTTAGGGTACGAGCAGTACTTC
>TRBJ1-6|TRBV20-1|many|-
CSALAGTETYNSPLHF
TGCAGTGCTCTAGCTGGTACAGAGACCTATAATTCACCCCTCCACTTT
>TRBJ2-3|TRBV7-3|many|TRBD2
CASSSSSGADTQYF
TGTGCCAGCAGCTCATCTAGCGGGGCAGATACGCAGTATTTT
>TRBJ1-2|TRBV9|many|TRBD1
CASSDRPGQGAGGYTF
TGTGCCAGCAGCGATCGGCCGGGACAGGGGGCCGGGGGCTACACCTTC
>TRBJ1-5|TRBV12-3/TRBV12-4|-|-
CASQRGSNQPQHF
TGTGCCAGTCAGAGAGGGAGCAATCAGCCCCAGCATTTT
>TRBJ1-5|TRBV11-2|-|-
CASSRIGVGGNQPQHF
TGTGCCAGCAGCCGTATTGGGGTCGGGGGCAATCAGCCCCAGCATTTT
>TRBJ1-1|TRBV2|-|-
CASSEQGSAFF
TGTGCCAGCAGTGAACAGGGATCAGCTTTCTTT
>TRBJ1-5|TRBV20-1|many|-
CSAQGFFPKQPQHF
TGCAGTGCACAGGGTTTCTTCCCTAAACAGCCCCAGCATTTT
>TRBJ1-6|TRBV6-1|many|-
CATRGFYNSPLHF
TGTGCCACCCGAGGTTTCTATAATTCACCCCTCCACTTT
>TRBJ2-7|TRBV28|-|-
CASRVPDGTYEQYF
TGTGCCAGCAGGGTGCCGGACGGGACCTACGAGCAGTACTTC
>TRBJ2-5|TRBV20-1|many|TRBD1
CSARDLDFQGEETQYF
TGCAGTGCTAGAGACCTTGACTTCCAGGGGGAGGAGACCCAGTACTTC
>TRBJ2-2|TRBV12-3/TRBV12-4|many|-
CASSALGDGGELFF
TGTGCCAGCAGTGCCCTCGGGGACGGCGGGGAGCTGTTTTTT
>TRBJ1-5|TRBV6-2/TRBV6-3|many|-
CASTGGVLQPQHF
TGTGCCAGCACAGGAGGCGTTCTTCAGCCCCAGCATTTT
>TRBJ1-2|TRBV6-1|many|TRBD1
CASSPPGGHYGYTF
TGTGCCAGCAGTCCCCCAGGGGGCCACTATGGCTACACCTTC
>TRBJ1-6|TRBV12-3/TRBV12-4|-|-
CASSLSIGRGSSPLHF
TGTGCCAGCAGTTTGAGTATTGGCAGGGGAAGTTCACCCCTCCACTTT
>TRBJ2-6|TRBV2|-|-
CASSEDGGSGANVLTF
TGTGCCAGCAGTGAAGACGGAGGCAGTGGGGCCAACGTCCTGACTTTC
>TRBJ2-5|TRBV19|many|-
CASSIYRGETQYF
TGTGCCAGTAGTATATACCGGGGAGAGACCCAGTACTTC
>TRBJ2-7|TRBV4-1|few|-
CASSHGLDYSGEQYF
TGCGCCAGCAGCCATGGATTAGACTATTCGGGAGAGCAGTACTTC
>TRBJ2-7|TRBV11-1|many|-
CASSQLGGQPTF
TGTGCCAGCAGCCAACTGGGGGGACAGCCAACCTTC
>TRBJ2-1|TRBV10-3|-|-
CAIRGPSGGNNEQFF
TGTGCCATTAGGGGGCCTAGCGGAGGAAACAATGAGCAGTTCTTC
>TRBJ1-5|TRBV20-1|many|-
CSARDMLGSNQPQHF
TGCAGTGCTAGAGATATGTTGGGGAGCAATCAGCCCCAGCATTTT
>TRBJ2-7|TRBV7-8|many|TRBD1
CASSFAFVPQGQYEQYF
TGTGCCAGCAGCTTTGCCTTCGTTCCACAGGGGCAGTACGAGCAGTACTTC
>TRBJ2-6|TRBV5-5|many|-
CASYSGANVLTF
TGTGCCAGCTACTCTGGGGCCAACGTCCTGACTTTC
>TRBJ2-7|TRBV10-3|many|TRBD1
CAIRETGGRDEQYF
TGTGCCATCAGAGAGACAGGGGGCAGGGACGAGCAGTACTTC
>TRBJ2-5|TRBV12-3/TRBV12-4|many|TRBD1
CASKGQGQETQYF
TGTGCCAGCAAAGGACAGGGACAAGAGACCCAGTACTTC
>TRBJ2-2|TRBV4-2|-|TRBD1
CASSQGQGNTGELFF
TGTGCCAGCAGCCAAGGACAGGGGAACACCGGGGAGCTGTTTTTT
>TRBJ1-1|TRBV3-1|few|-
CASSRRGGDTEAFF
TGTGCCAGCAGCCGAAGGGGTGGGGACACTGAAGCTTTCTTT
>TRBJ1-2|TRBV28|-|-
CASTTLYTANYGYTF
TGTGCCAGCACAACGCTGTATACTGCTAACTATGGCTACACCTTC
>TRBJ1-5|TRBV6-1|few|-
CASTDVGGADQPQHF
TGTGCCAGCACCGATGTGGGGGGCGCTGACCAGCCCCAGCATTTT
>TRBJ2-7|TRBV6-2/TRBV6-3|many|TRBD2
CASRIGSGRAEQYF
TGTGCCAGCAGAATCGGTAGCGGGAGGGCCGAACAGTACTTC
>TRBJ1-2|TRBV19|many|TRBD1
CASSTGQGRHYGYTF
TGTGCCAGTAGTACCGGACAGGGTAGACACTATGGCTACACCTTC
>TRBJ1-5|TRBV19|many|-
CASSRGQTSNQPQHF
TGTGCCAGTAGTAGAGGACAGACGAGCAATCAGCCCCAGCATTTT
>TRBJ1-1|TRBV6-5|-|-
CASSYGGLGTEAFF
TGTGCCAGCAGTTATGGGGGGCTCGGCACTGAAGCTTTCTTT
>TRBJ2-3|TRBV30|few|TRBD1
CAWSQGTGDSDTQYF
TGTGCCTGGAGTCAAGGGACAGGGGATTCCGATACGCAGTATTTT
>TRBJ1-2|TRBV7-9|many|-
CASSWRGGLYGYTF
TGTGCCAGCAGCTGGCGGGGCGGACTTTATGGCTACACCTTC
>TRBJ1-1|TRBV30|-|-
CACSDTEAFF
TGTGCCTGCTCGGACACTGAAGCTTTCTTT
>TRBJ1-3|TRBV29-1|many|TRBD1
CSVEGEGQLSGNTIYF
TGCAGCGTTGAAGGGGAGGGACAGCTCTCTGGAAACACCATATATTTT
>TRBJ1-2|TRBV5-1|-|-
CASSLGRPYGYTF
TGCGCCAGCAGCTTGGGGAGGCCCTATGGCTACACCTTC
>TRBJ2-2|TRBV5-5|many|-
CASSAISWGNTGELFF
TGTGCCAGCAGCGCCATTAGTTGGGGGAACACCGGGGAGCTGTTTTTT
>TRBJ2-4|TRBV30|many|-
CAWMVGNLAKNIQYF
TGTGCCTGGATGGTGGGAAACTTAGCCAAAAACATTCAGTACTTC
>TRBJ1-5|TRBV10-2|-|TRBD1
CASRDLQGANQPQHF
TGCGCCAGCAGAGATTTACAGGGGGCTAATCAGCCCCAGCATTTT
>TRBJ1-1|TRBV5-1|many|-
CASSEGQLNTEAFF
TGCGCCAGCAGCGAGGGACAACTGAACACTGAAGCTTTCTTT
>TRBJ2-7|TRBV12-3/TRBV12-4|-|-
CASSKFGLVEQYF
TGTGCCAGCAGCAAGTTTGGATTGGTCGAGCAGTACTTC
>TRBJ1-1|TRBV6-1|many|-
CASSVEPNTEAFF
TGTGCCAGCAGTGTCGAACCGAACACTGAAGCTTTCTTT
>TRBJ2-7|TRBV27|-|-
CASSLLGQVSSYEQYF
TGTGCCAGCAGTTTACTCGGCCAGGTCAGCTCCTACGAGCAGTACTTC
>TRBJ2-7|TRBV27|many|TRBD2
CASSLSFAGGEQYF
TGTGCCAGCAGTTTATCTTTTGCGGGGGGAGAGCAGTACTTC
>TRBJ2-7|TRBV12-3/TRBV12-4|many|-
CASTSDFYEQYF
TGTGCCAGCACCTCGGACTTCTACGAGCAGTACTTC
>TRBJ1-1|TRBV20-1|many|TRBD1
CSARVQGANTEAFF
TGCAGTGCTAGGGTACAGGGGGCGAACACTGAAGCTTTCTTT
>TRBJ2-7|TRBV27|many|TRBD2
CASSLYGLAGAYEQYF
TGTGCCAGCAGTTTGTACGGACTAGCGGGAGCATACGAGCAGTACTTC
>TRBJ2-7|TRBV12-3/TRBV12-4|many|TRBD1
CASSFTGTDGYEQYF
TGTGCCAGCAGTTTTACCGGGACAGATGGATACGAGCAGTACTTC
>TRBJ2-7|TRBV6-5|-|-
CASSYGNRLGEQYF
TGTGCCAGCAGTTACGGTAACAGGTTGGGCGAGCAGTACTTC
>TRBJ1-2|TRBV29-1|many|TRBD1
CSVARDRETANYGYTF
TGCAGCGTGGCCCGGGACAGGGAGACGGCTAACTATGGCTACACCTTC